The clone carrying this T cell receptor beta chain turned up a few times. This sample is drawn from a study of cytomegalovirus exposure and HLA in healthy donors. Primers: 60 Vbeta forward and 13 Jbeta reverse. Measured with immunoSEQ multiplex PCR; TCRdb has only the in-frame clones, and not every one. The sample holds about 110,000 clones, roughly 70% seen once. This CDR3 spans 15 amino acids. Trimming left V 4 bases short and J 0 bases short, with 13 bases between. Germline V gene lookup returns CDR1 SEHNR and CDR2 FQNEAQ (reference sequence). Sequenced input: PBMCs. This chain links TRBV7-9 with TRBJ2-7; D is unclear. This receptor was obtained from a man aged 40-49 years in good health and CMV-seronegative. CDR3 sequence: CASSSYSKVSYEQYF. DNA for the CDR3: TGTGCCAGCAGCTCTTACAGTAAAGTCTCCTACGAGCAGTACTTC.